What follows are 15 T cell receptor beta chains derived from one specimen sequenced in a study of blood T cell repertoires in COVID-19. Method: immunoSEQ multiplex PCR; TCRdb's copy keeps in-frame clones and lacks some. The sample has approximately 300,000 clones, about nine tenths seen once. The sample was peripheral blood. The source of these receptors is a woman aged 45-60 years with COVID-19, enrolled during active disease.

V and J are TRBV29-1 and TRBJ1-2; no clear D. The length of the CDR3 is 13 residues. Germline CDR1 is SQVTM and CDR2 is ANQGSEA. V was trimmed by 2 bases and J by 1 base, leaving 8 bases between them. CDR3 sequence: CSVEQEFNYGYTF. DNA for the CDR3: TGCAGCGTTGAACAGGAATTTAACTATGGCTACACCTTC. The full variable domain, in which reference TRBV29-1 and TRBJ1-2 provide the parts outside the CDR3, is SAVISQKPSRDICQRGTSLTIQCQVDSQVTMMFWYRQQPGQSLTLIATANQGSEATYESGFVIDKFPISRPNLTFSTLTVSNMSPEDSSIYLCSVEQEFNYGYTFGSGTRLTVV.

V usage is TRBV19 and J usage is TRBJ2-7; D is possibly TRBD1 (5 bases). The V gene's germline CDR1 is LNHDA and CDR2 SQIVND (reference sequence). V lost 4 bases to trimming and J lost 2 bases, with 15 bases between them. The CDR3 runs 15 residues. The CDR3 nucleotides read TGTGCCAGTAGTAGGGTGTGGCAGGACACCTACGAGCAGTACTTC. Amino acids: CASSRVWQDTYEQYF.

The gene calls are TRBV11-3 and TRBJ1-3; D uncertain. Germline CDR1 is SGHNT and CDR2 is YENEEA. CDR3 length equals 15 residues. Trimming took off 5 bases at V and 2 bases at J, with 13 bases between the two ends. The CDR3 nucleotides are TGTGCCAGCAGCGCGGAGCCGGGAACTGGAAACACCATATATTTT. Amino acids: CASSAEPGTGNTIYF.

This chain connects TRBV5-5 to TRBJ1-2; 7 nucleotides agree with TRBD1. V was pared by 3 bases and J by 2 bases, with 4 bases of the junction left unmatched. The germline V gene has CDR1 SGHKS and CDR2 YYEKEE (reference sequence). CDR3 length: 14 residues. Here the CDR3 reads CASSWDSQNYGYTF. The CDR3 DNA follows: TGTGCCAGCAGCTGGGACAGCCAAAACTATGGCTACACCTTC.

The chain joins TRBV11-3 to TRBJ2-7; possibly TRBD1 for D (6 bases). Germline CDR1 is SGHNT and CDR2 is YENEEA. The CDR3 length is 16 residues. V lost 5 bases and J 3 bases, leaving 20 bases between the germline ends. The CDR3 protein is CASSKNSGAGHYEQYF. DNA for the CDR3: TGTGCCAGCAGCAAAAACTCAGGGGCCGGTCACTACGAGCAGTACTTC.

The CDR3 region is CAWSGVGILGGDEQFF. For the CDR3, the DNA is TGTGCCTGGAGTGGAGTTGGCATCTTGGGGGGGGATGAGCAGTTCTTC. This chain joins TRBV30 and TRBJ2-1, with TRBD2 matching 7 bases. Unmatched junction bases numbered 14, after V lost 1 base and J lost 8 bases. The CDR3 has 16 residues. The V gene's germline CDR1 is GTSNPN and CDR2 SVGIG (reference sequence).

The gene calls are TRBV19 and TRBJ2-7; TRBD1 is a possible D gene (6 bases). The V gene lost 7 bases and the J gene lost 3 bases, with 19 bases spanning the gap. CDR1 and CDR2 from the germline V gene are LNHDA and SQIVND (reference sequence). The CDR3 contains 15 residues. The CDR3 region is CASKRRVGQSYEQYF. In DNA form, the CDR3 reads TGTGCCAGTAAAAGAAGGGTAGGACAGAGCTACGAGCAGTACTTC.

This clone was observed once. This sequence joins TRBV7-6 and TRBJ2-3; TRBD2 matches at 15 bases. The germline V gene has CDR1 SGHVS and CDR2 FNYEAQ. V dropped 5 bases and J dropped 2; count of bases not matched to a gene: 5. This CDR3 comprises 17 residues. The CDR3 DNA follows: TGTGCCAGCAGCATAAGGACTAGCGGGAGGGCCACAGATACGCAGTATTTT. It is translated as CASSIRTSGRATDTQYF.

The rearrangement joins TRBV24-1 to TRBJ2-3; 8 nucleotides agree with TRBD2. Germline loops: CDR1 KGHDR, CDR2 SFDVKD. V dropped 2 bases and J dropped 0; count of bases not matched to a gene: 6. There are 17 residues in the CDR3. In nucleotides, the CDR3 is TGTGCCACCAGTGATTGGGCGGGAGGTACTAGCACAGATACGCAGTATTTT. This translates into CATSDWAGGTSTDTQYF.

The chain recombines TRBV5-4 with TRBJ2-3, with 10 bases that match TRBD2. This CDR3 region has 18 residues. V was pared by 4 bases and J by 5 bases, with 16 bases of the junction left unmatched. The germline gives CDR1 SGHNT, CDR2 YYREEE (reference sequence). CDR3 sequence reads: CASSPGWLASGSVDTQYF. The CDR3 DNA follows: TGTGCCAGCAGCCCTGGTTGGTTGGCTAGCGGGAGTGTAGATACGCAGTATTTT.

J is TRBJ1-2 and V is TRBV5-4, with a tentative D call TRBD1 (5 bases). The V and J ends lost 0 bases and 6 bases respectively, with 9 bases between them. Germline CDR1 and CDR2: SGHNT and YYREEE (reference sequence). The CDR3 runs to 13 residues. The CDR3 protein is CASSLGGEDGYTF. Written as DNA, the CDR3 is TGTGCCAGCAGCTTGGGAGGGGAGGATGGCTACACCTTC.

CDR3 coding DNA: TGTGCCACCCGCGGCGGACTAGGTAATCAGCCCCAGCATTTT. Protein: CATRGGLGNQPQHF. V is TRBV19 and J is TRBJ1-5; D is ambiguous. V was pared by 10 bases and J by 4 bases, with 17 bases between. The CDR3 is made up of 14 amino acids. Looked up from germline, CDR1 is LNHDA and CDR2 is SQIVND (reference sequence). The full variable domain, completed using reference TRBV19 and TRBJ1-5, is DGGITQSPKYLFRKEGQNVTLSCEQNLNHDAMYWYRQDPGQGLRLIYYSQIVNDFQKGDIAEGYSVSREKKESFPLTVTSAQKNPTAFYLCATRGGLGNQPQHFGDGTRLSIL.

The chain is built from TRBV25-1 and TRBJ1-3, with 8 nucleotides matching TRBD1. The CDR3 covers 15 residues. The trim removed 6 bases at V and 4 bases at J, leaving 8 bases unmatched. Looked up from germline, CDR1 is MGHDK and CDR2 is SYGVNS. CDR3 region: CASSLPRGRGNTIYF. The CDR3 DNA sequence: TGTGCCAGCAGCTTACCCAGGGGGCGGGGAAACACCATATATTTT.

V gene TRBV6-5 combines with J gene TRBJ2-6; the D gene is possibly TRBD2 (5 bases). The germline V gene encodes CDR1 MNHEY and CDR2 SVGAGI. The CDR3 loop spans 14 amino acids. Trimming removed 6 bases from V and 1 base from J, with 7 bases in between. The CDR3 nucleotides are TGTGCCAGCAGAGGCGGGTCTGGGGCCAACGTCCTGACTTTC. Its translation: CASRGGSGANVLTF.

The chain employs TRBV6-5 and TRBJ1-2, with D perhaps matching TRBD1 (6 bases). Deletions cut 7 bases from V and 7 bases from J, with 19 bases between. CDR3 length: 14 amino acids. Germline CDR1 is MNHEY and CDR2 is SVGAGI. The CDR3 is CASIGQSGTSGYTF. CDR3 bases: TGTGCCAGCATTGGACAGAGCGGTACTTCTGGCTACACCTTC.